This TCR beta chain was profiled in a study of blood T cell repertoires in COVID-19. Using immunoSEQ multiplex PCR, the repertoire was profiled, and TCRdb retains in-frame clones only, with some absent. Of about 310,000 clones in the sample, 85% were seen once. V lost 6 bases and J 7 bases, leaving 25 bases between the germline ends. Germline CDR1 reads LNHNV; CDR2 reads YYDKDF (reference sequence). The CDR3 has 16 residues. The receptor's source is a woman in her thirties who had been exposed to COVID-19. J is TRBJ2-7 and V is TRBV15; D ambiguous. Sequenced: PBMCs or T cells enriched from blood (not recorded which). The chain's CDR3 is CATSPLSIENTWEQYF. CDR3 nucleotide sequence: TGTGCCACCAGTCCCCTGAGCATTGAGAATACGTGGGAGCAGTACTTC.